A single sample is the source of the 21 T cell receptor beta chains below, sequenced in a study of shared clonotypes between healthy human individuals. Sequencing was performed with immunoSEQ multiplex PCR; in TCRdb, only in-frame clones are kept and a portion is missing. This table holds about 680,000 clones, more than 70% found once. The sample consisted of memory CD4+ T cells sorted from blood. Specified subset: CD45RA-negative fraction. Source of these receptors: a woman aged 30 to 39 in good health.

This clone occurred a few times. The rearrangement joins TRBV5-1 to TRBJ1-4; weak D call: TRBD1 (5 bases). The CDR3 runs to 15 residues. CDR1 and CDR2 (germline): SGHRS, YFSETQ. V was pared by 1 base and J by 5 bases, with 12 bases between. The CDR3 DNA reads TGCGCCAGCAGCTTGTTGGGGACCTCAAATGAAAAACTGTTTTTT. It translates to CASSLLGTSNEKLFF.

The rearrangement uses TRBV4-2 and TRBJ2-3; possibly TRBD1 or TRBD2 for D (6 bases each). Germline V gene lookup returns CDR1 LGHNA and CDR2 YNFKEQ. Trimming removed 4 bases at V and 4 bases at J, with 15 bases between. The CDR3 has 15 amino acids. The CDR3 DNA sequence: TGTGCCAGCAGCCGAACCGACGGGGGCGCAGATACGCAGTATTTT. The encoded protein is CASSRTDGGADTQYF.

CDR3 DNA: TGTGCCAGCAGCCTCCGGGAGATGTCTTACACTGAAGCTTTCTTT. Translated, it gives CASSLREMSYTEAFF. This chain uses TRBV7-8 with TRBJ1-1; D is uncertain. The germline V gene has CDR1 SGHVS and CDR2 FQNEAQ. This CDR3 has 15 amino acids. V was shortened by 5 bases and J by 3 bases, with 16 bases between the two germline ends.

To note about this clone: This same CDR3 is encoded by further DNA sequences in the sample. This rearrangement joins TRBV27 to TRBJ2-1; 8 bases fit TRBD1. The V gene end was trimmed by 5 bases and the J gene end by 3 bases; junction bases not matched to a gene: 6. CDR3 length equals 15 residues. Looked up from germline, CDR1 is MNHEY and CDR2 is SMNVEV (reference sequence). In nucleotides, the CDR3 is TGTGCCAGCAGTCTGGGACAGGCGCTCTACAATGAGCAGTTCTTC. Translated, it gives CASSLGQALYNEQFF.

CDR3 sequence (DNA): TGTGCCGGAAAACAGGGTTTGCGGAGCAATCAGCCCCAGCATTTT. It yields the protein CAGKQGLRSNQPQHF. The chain recombines TRBV2 with TRBJ1-5; D is perhaps TRBD1 (6 bases). The length of the CDR3 is 15 residues. The ends were cut back, 11 bases at V and 1 base at J, with 18 bases in the middle. Germline-derived CDR1 and CDR2 are SNHLY and FYNNEI.

This clone came up a few times. The chain employs TRBV2 and TRBJ2-4; 8 bases align to TRBD2. The CDR3 totals 16 residues. The V segment lost 4 bases and the J segment 6 bases; nucleotides outside the gene matches: 11. CDR1 and CDR2 from the germline V gene are SNHLY and FYNNEI. This CDR3 is CASSATKAGERNIQYF. The CDR3 coding sequence is TGTGCCAGCAGTGCAACCAAAGCGGGAGAGAGAAACATTCAGTACTTC.

This clone was seen only a few times. The V gene is TRBV28, the J gene TRBJ2-5, with 8 nucleotides matching TRBD2. Germline CDR1 and CDR2: MDHEN and SYDVKM. J gave up 1 base and V 8 bases, and 9 bases lay outside the gene matches. This CDR3 has 15 residues. The DNA for the CDR3 is TGTGCCAGCTCTGACAGAACTAGCGGCCAAGAGACCCAGTACTTC. It translates to CASSDRTSGQETQYF.

V usage is TRBV5-1 and J usage is TRBJ2-1; TRBD2 is a possible D gene (5 bases). Trimming took off 0 bases at V and 5 bases at J, with 24 bases between the two ends. From germline, CDR1 is SGHRS and CDR2 YFSETQ. The CDR3 is 19 amino acids. The CDR3 DNA is TGCGCCAGCAGCTTGGTAAGGTTTCGGGAAAACTACAGCAACAATGAGCAGTTCTTC. Its protein is CASSLVRFRENYSNNEQFF.

J is TRBJ2-6 and V is TRBV5-1; D not certain. The CDR3 contains 14 residues. CDR1 and CDR2 from the germline V gene are SGHRS and YFSETQ. The V end lost 5 bases, the J end lost 0 bases, and 6 bases lay between the germline ends. This CDR3 reads CASSRSSGANVLTF. CDR3 coding DNA: TGCGCCAGCAGTAGGAGCTCTGGGGCCAACGTCCTGACTTTC.

The chain employs TRBV11-2 and TRBJ2-7, with TRBD2 identical over 12 bases. The germline V gene encodes CDR1 SGHAT and CDR2 FQNNGV. V lost 5 bases to trimming and J lost 5 bases; unmatched junction nucleotides: 10. This CDR3 is 16 amino acids long. CDR3 nucleotide sequence: TGTGCCAGCAGCCCCAGACTAGCGGGAGTTTTCAACGAGCAGTACTTC. Protein product: CASSPRLAGVFNEQYF.

CDR3 sequence: CASSRYRSGSFEQYF. For the CDR3, the DNA is TGTGCCAGCAGCCGGTACCGGAGCGGGAGTTTCGAGCAGTACTTC. The chain is built from TRBV4-2 and TRBJ2-7, with TRBD2 matching 8 bases. This CDR3 has 15 amino acids. CDR1 is LGHNA and CDR2 is YNFKEQ in the germline V gene. Germline trimming cut 4 bases from V and 6 bases from J; bases unmatched to any gene: 11.

The gene calls are TRBV28 and TRBJ2-5, with D uncertain. Germline CDR1 reads MDHEN; CDR2 reads SYDVKM. This CDR3 is built from 14 residues. V was trimmed by 5 bases and J by 5 bases, leaving 15 bases between them. CDR3: CASSAARVLETQYF. The CDR3 bases are TGTGCCAGCAGTGCTGCACGAGTCCTTGAGACCCAGTACTTC.

The chain carries TRBV21-1 and TRBJ2-1; the table's D call, TRBD2, has no DNA check behind it. TRBV21-1 is a known pseudogene. This CDR3 is 16 amino acids long. CDR3 nucleotides: TGTGCCAGCAGCAAAGGTTCCCCTAGCGGGCCCAATGAGCAGTTCTTC. Translated: CASSKGSPSGPNEQFF.

This clone was seen many times. This sequence joins TRBV6-1 and TRBJ2-6; no definite D call. Germline CDR1 MNHNS, CDR2 SASEGT. V was trimmed by 0 bases and J by 0 bases, leaving 6 bases between them. The CDR3 runs 16 residues. The CDR3 here is CASSEAESSGANVLTF. CDR3 coding DNA: TGTGCCAGCAGTGAAGCGGAGAGCTCTGGGGCCAACGTCCTGACTTTC.

The gene calls are TRBV5-4 and TRBJ1-1, with 9 bases that match TRBD1. The CDR3 extends over 13 amino acids. The V gene end was trimmed by 4 bases and the J gene end by 5 bases; junction bases not matched to a gene: 3. Per germline, CDR1 SGHNT and CDR2 YYREEE (reference sequence). The CDR3, as DNA: TGTGCCAGCAGCCGGACAGGGGATACTGAAGCTTTCTTT. It specifies CASSRTGDTEAFF.

The chain recombines TRBV4-1 with TRBJ2-7; the D gene is possibly TRBD2 (6 bases). Germline assignment: CDR1 MGHRA and CDR2 YSYEKL. Trimming took off 5 bases at V and 9 bases at J, with 20 bases between the two ends. The CDR3 loop spans 14 amino acids. The DNA of the CDR3 is TGCGCCAGCAGCTCCTACCGGGGAGGAGACGGGCAGTACTTC. Amino acids: CASSSYRGGDGQYF.

The V and J genes are TRBV15 and TRBJ2-5; D remains unclear. The V end was cut by 3 bases, the J end by 5 bases, with 7 bases between. This CDR3 is 12 amino acids long. CDR1 and CDR2 from the germline V gene are LNHNV and YYDKDF (reference sequence). The CDR3 DNA follows: TGTGCCACCAGCAGGCTGGGGGAGACCCAGTACTTC. Residues: CATSRLGETQYF. The whole variable domain, filled in from reference TRBV15 and TRBJ2-5, reads DAMVIQNPRYQVTQFGKPVTLSCSQTLNHNVMYWYQQKSSQAPKLLFHYYDKDFNNEADTPDNFQSRRPNTSFCFLDIRSPGLGDTAMYLCATSRLGETQYFGPGTRLLVL.

This chain connects TRBV7-3 to TRBJ2-1, with 10 positions matching TRBD2. The CDR3 extends over 16 amino acids. Trimming at V came to 4 bases and at J to 4 bases, leaving 7 bases not matched to a gene. Germline V CDR1 and CDR2: SGHTA, FQGTGA. The CDR3 spells CASSSLLAGEYNEQFF. The CDR3 bases are TGTGCCAGCAGCTCCCTGCTAGCGGGAGAGTACAATGAGCAGTTCTTC.

This clone was observed many times. The chain is built from TRBV6-5 and TRBJ2-7; 11 positions agree with TRBD1. The CDR3 has 14 residues. Germline V gene sequence: CDR1 MNHEY, CDR2 SVGAGI. After removal of 7 bases from V and 4 bases from J, the junction contained 6 bases not matched to a gene. CDR3 nucleotides: TGTGCCAGCAACCCGGACAGGGGGCGTTACGAGCAGTACTTC. Translation: CASNPDRGRYEQYF.

The V call is TRBV28, the J call TRBJ2-7; no reliable D call. Trimming stripped 1 base from V and 2 bases from J, with 9 bases between. There are 14 residues in the CDR3. Germline V gene lookup returns CDR1 MDHEN and CDR2 SYDVKM. The CDR3 loop is CASSLSDVTYEQYF. CDR3 DNA sequence: TGTGCCAGCAGTTTATCAGACGTAACCTACGAGCAGTACTTC.

The gene calls are TRBV5-1 and TRBJ2-7, with D possibly being TRBD1 or TRBD2 (5 bases each). V was trimmed by 7 bases and J by 3 bases, leaving 20 bases between them. Germline V gives CDR1 SGHRS, CDR2 YFSETQ. CDR3 length: 15 residues. This CDR3 is CASPPGAGLYYEQYF. The CDR3 DNA follows: TGCGCCAGCCCCCCCGGGGCAGGCTTATACTACGAGCAGTACTTC.